This entry describes one T cell receptor beta chain. Its antigen is not known. This sample was included in a study of shared clonotypes between healthy human individuals. Study-wide context: A couple of women and a few men aged 18 to 49 made up the donors.

Running of the assay took place at deep level. Clones were read by immunoSEQ multiplex PCR, and TCRdb kept only the in-frame ones, dropping some. Of under 2,500,000 clones listed, 90% to 97% are singletons. CDR1 MRHNA and CDR2 SNTAGT come from the germline V gene. Trimming stripped 4 bases from V and 9 bases from J, with 13 bases between. The length of the CDR3 is 14 residues. Study results and caveats: Clonotypes shared by all four sorted-subset donors had higher generation probabilities than non-shared clonotypes.

The material sequenced was naive CD4+ T cells sorted from blood. As for subset: CD45RA+ positively selected. The rearrangement joins TRBV6-4 to TRBJ1-6; no reliable D call. The receptor comes from a man aged 18 to 35 in good health. The CDR3 DNA reads as TGTGCCAGCAGTGTAATCCCGGCGGTTTCACCCCTCCACTTT. Translated, it gives CASSVIPAVSPLHF.